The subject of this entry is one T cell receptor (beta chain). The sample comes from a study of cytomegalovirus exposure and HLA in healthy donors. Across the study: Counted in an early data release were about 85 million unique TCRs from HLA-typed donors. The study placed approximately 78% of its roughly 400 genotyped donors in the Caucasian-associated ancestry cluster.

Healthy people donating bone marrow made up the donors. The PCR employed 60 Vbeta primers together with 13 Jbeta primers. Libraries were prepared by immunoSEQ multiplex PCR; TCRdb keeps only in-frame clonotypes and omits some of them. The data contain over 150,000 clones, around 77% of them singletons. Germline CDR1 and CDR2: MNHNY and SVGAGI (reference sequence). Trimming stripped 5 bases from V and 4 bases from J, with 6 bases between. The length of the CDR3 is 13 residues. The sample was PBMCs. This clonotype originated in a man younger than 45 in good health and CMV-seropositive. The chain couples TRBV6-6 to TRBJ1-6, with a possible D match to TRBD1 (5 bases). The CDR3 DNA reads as TGTGCCAGCAGTCGACAGTATAATTCACCCCTCCACTTT. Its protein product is CASSRQYNSPLHF.